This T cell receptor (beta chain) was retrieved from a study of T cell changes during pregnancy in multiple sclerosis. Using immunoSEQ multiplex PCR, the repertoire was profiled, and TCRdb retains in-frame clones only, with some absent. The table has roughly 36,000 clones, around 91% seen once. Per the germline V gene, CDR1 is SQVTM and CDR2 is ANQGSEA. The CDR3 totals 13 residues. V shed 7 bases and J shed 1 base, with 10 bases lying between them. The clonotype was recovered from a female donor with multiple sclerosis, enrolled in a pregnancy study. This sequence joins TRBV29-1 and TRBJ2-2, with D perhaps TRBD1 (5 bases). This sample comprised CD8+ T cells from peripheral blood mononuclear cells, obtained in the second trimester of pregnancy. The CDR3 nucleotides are TGCAGCGCTGAGGACAAGAACACCGGGGAGCTGTTTTTT. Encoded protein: CSAEDKNTGELFF.